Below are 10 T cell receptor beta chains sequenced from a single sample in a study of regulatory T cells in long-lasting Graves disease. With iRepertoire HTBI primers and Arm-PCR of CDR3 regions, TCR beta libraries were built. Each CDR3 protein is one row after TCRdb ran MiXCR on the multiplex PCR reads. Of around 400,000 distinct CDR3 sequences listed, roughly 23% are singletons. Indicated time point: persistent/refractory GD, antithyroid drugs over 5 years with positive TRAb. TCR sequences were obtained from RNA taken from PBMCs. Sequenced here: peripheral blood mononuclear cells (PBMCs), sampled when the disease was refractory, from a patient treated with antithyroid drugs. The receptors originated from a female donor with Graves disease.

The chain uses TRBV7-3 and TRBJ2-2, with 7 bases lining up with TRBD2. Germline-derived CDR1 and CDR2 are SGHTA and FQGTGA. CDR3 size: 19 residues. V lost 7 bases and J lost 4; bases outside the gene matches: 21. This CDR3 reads CASNFNTKFPGLPTGELFF. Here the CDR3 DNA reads TGTGCCAGCAACTTTAACACCAAGTTCCCGGGACTACCCACCGGGGAGCTGTTTTTT.

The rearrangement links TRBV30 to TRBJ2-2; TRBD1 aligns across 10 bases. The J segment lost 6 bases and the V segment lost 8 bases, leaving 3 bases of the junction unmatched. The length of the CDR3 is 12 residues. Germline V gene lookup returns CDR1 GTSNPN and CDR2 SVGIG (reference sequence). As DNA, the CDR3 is TGTGCCACCGGACAGGGGGCCGGGGAGCTGTTTTTT. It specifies CATGQGAGELFF.

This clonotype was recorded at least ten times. This CDR3 is CASSPGTKNTEAFF. CDR3 nucleotides: TGTGCCAGCAGCCCCGGGACAAAGAACACTGAAGCTTTCTTT. The chain is built from TRBV19 and TRBJ1-1, with D maybe TRBD1 (6 bases). Germline CDR1 is LNHDA and CDR2 is SQIVND (reference sequence). This CDR3 comprises 14 residues. The V end was cut by 9 bases, the J end by 1 base, with 15 bases between.

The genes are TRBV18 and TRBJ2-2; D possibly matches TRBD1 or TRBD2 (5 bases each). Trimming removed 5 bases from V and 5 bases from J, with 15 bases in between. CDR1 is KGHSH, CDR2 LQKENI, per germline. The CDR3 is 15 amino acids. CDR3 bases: TGTGCCAGCTCATCTCGGGACCGGCCTACCGGGGAGCTGTTTTTT. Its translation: CASSSRDRPTGELFF.

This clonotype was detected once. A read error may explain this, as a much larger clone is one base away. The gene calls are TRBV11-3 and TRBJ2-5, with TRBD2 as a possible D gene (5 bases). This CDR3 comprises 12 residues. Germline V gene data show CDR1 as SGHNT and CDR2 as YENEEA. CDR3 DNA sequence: TGTACCAGCAGCGGCCGTGGAGAGGCCCAGTACTTC. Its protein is CTSSGRGEAQYF.

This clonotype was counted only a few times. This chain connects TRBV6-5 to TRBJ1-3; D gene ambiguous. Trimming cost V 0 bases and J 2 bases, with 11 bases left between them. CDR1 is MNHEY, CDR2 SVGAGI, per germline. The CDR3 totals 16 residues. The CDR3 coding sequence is TGTGCCAGCAGTTACTCTGTACCGGGTCCTGGAAACACCATATATTTT. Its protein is CASSYSVPGPGNTIYF.

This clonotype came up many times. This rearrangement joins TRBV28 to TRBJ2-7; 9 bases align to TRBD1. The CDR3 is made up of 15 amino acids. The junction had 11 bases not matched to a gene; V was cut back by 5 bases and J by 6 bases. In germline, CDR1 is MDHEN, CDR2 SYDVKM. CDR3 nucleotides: TGTGCCAGCAGTCCCGCGGGACAGGGAAGAGGCGAGCAGTACTTC. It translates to CASSPAGQGRGEQYF. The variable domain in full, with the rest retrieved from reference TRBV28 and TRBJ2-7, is DVKVTQSSRYLVKRTGEKVFLECVQDMDHENMFWYRQDPGLGLRLIYFSYDVKMKEKGDIPEGYSVSREKKERFSLILESASTNQTSMYLCASSPAGQGRGEQYFGPGTRLTVT.

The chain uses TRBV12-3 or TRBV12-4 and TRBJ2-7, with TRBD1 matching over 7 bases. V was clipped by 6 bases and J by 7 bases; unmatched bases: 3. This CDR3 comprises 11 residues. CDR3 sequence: CASRDRQEQYF. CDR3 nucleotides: TGTGCCAGCAGGGACAGGCAAGAGCAGTACTTC.

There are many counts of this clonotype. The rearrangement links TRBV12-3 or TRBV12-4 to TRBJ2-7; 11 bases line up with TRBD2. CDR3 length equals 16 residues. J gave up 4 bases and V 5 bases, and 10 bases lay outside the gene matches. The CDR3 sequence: CASSMHSGRAEYEQYF. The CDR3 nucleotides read TGTGCCAGCAGTATGCATAGCGGGAGGGCCGAGTACGAGCAGTACTTC.

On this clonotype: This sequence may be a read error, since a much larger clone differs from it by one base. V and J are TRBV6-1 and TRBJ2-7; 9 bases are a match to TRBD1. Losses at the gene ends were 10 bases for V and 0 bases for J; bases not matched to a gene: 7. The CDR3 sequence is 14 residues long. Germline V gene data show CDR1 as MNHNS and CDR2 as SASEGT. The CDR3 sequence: CANRGTGSSYEQYF. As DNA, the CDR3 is TGTGCCAACAGAGGGACAGGGAGCTCCTACGAGCAGTACTTC.